The sequence of this TCR beta chain was determined in a study of blood T cell repertoires in COVID-19. The table came from immunoSEQ multiplex PCR; TCRdb's copy has only in-frame clones and leaves some out. The table has approximately 350,000 clones, about 86% seen once. Per germline, CDR1 SGDLS and CDR2 YYNGEE. The CDR3 has 14 amino acids. The V end was cut by 3 bases, the J end by 7 bases, with 16 bases between. The gene calls are TRBV9 and TRBJ1-2; TRBD1 might be the D (5 bases). The receptor was derived from a woman in her sixties or seventies with COVID-19, enrolled during active disease. Sequencing used peripheral blood. Here the CDR3 reads CASSGGWGVGGYTF. Here the CDR3 DNA reads TGTGCCAGCAGCGGAGGCTGGGGGGTGGGTGGCTACACCTTC.